This T cell receptor beta chain came from a study of siplizumab effects on memory and regulatory T cells. Study-level findings and limits: A mean of about 70% of mappable alloreactive CD4+ clones were Treg-derived with siplizumab, compared with roughly 27% in controls.

Method: immunoSEQ multiplex PCR; TCRdb's copy keeps in-frame clones and lacks some. Here the sample spans roughly 100,000 clones, approximately 93% being singletons. The V segment lost 0 bases and the J segment 2 bases; nucleotides outside the gene matches: 8. The germline gives CDR1 MGHRA, CDR2 YSYEKL. This CDR3 is 17 amino acids long. With respect to this clone: What it binds is unknown.

This TCR was sampled from a human donor in good health. The V call is TRBV4-1, the J call TRBJ2-3; TRBD2 matches at 7 bases. Sequencing input: CD8+ T cells sorted from blood. This chain's CDR3 is CASSQDRSGVYTDTQYF. CDR3 DNA: TGCGCCAGCAGCCAAGATCGCAGCGGGGTTTACACAGATACGCAGTATTTT.